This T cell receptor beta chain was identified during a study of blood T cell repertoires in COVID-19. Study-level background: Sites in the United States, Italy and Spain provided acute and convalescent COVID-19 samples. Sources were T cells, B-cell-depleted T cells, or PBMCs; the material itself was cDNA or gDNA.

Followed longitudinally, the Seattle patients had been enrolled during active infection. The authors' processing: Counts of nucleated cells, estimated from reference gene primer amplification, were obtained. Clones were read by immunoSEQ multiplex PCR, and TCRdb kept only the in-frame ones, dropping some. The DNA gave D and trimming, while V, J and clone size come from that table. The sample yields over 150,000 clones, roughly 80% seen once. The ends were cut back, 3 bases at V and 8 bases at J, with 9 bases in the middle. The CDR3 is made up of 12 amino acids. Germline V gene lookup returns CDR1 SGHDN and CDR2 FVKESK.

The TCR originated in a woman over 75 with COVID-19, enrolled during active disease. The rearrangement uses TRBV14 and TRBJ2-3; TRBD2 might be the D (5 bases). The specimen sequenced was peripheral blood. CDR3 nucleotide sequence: TGTGCCAGCAGCCAGCTCCGGGGTACGCAGTATTTT. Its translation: CASSQLRGTQYF.